The 5 T cell receptor beta chains listed next were all sequenced from one sample in a study of beta chain features in type 1 diabetes. Isolated RNA was reverse transcribed in full, so expressed TCRB transcripts were sequenced. Method: immunoSEQ multiplex PCR; TCRdb's copy keeps in-frame clones and lacks some. The sample has roughly 150,000 clones, 6.5% to 9.5% seen once; the top ten hold 0.94%. Whole-study results and caveats: Among all four CD4+ subsets, Type 1 diabetes patients had TCRB CDR3s that were moderately but significantly shorter.

These receptors have no identified antigens. Input material: central memory CD4+ T cells from blood. The receptors derive from a woman between 40 and 55 years old with type 1 diabetes.

This clone was detected only a few times. This sequence joins TRBV4-3 and TRBJ1-1, with TRBD1 matching 10 bases. V was pared by 0 bases and J by 1 base, with 11 bases of the junction left unmatched. The germline gives CDR1 LGHNA, CDR2 YSLEER. The CDR3 is 19 residues long. Here the CDR3 reads CASSQESGTGVIGNTEAFF. CDR3 sequence (DNA): TGCGCCAGCAGCCAAGAAAGTGGGACAGGGGTTATTGGGAACACTGAAGCTTTCTTT.

V usage is TRBV2 and J usage is TRBJ2-7; D ambiguous. V dropped 4 bases and J dropped 0 bases, with 10 bases sitting between them. The CDR3 consists of 14 residues. Germline CDR1 SNHLY, CDR2 FYNNEI. The CDR3 DNA sequence: TGTGCCAGCAGTGTAAGTGCGAGCTCCTACGAGCAGTACTTC. Translated: CASSVSASSYEQYF.

This clone was picked up a small number of times. This chain links TRBV11-2 with TRBJ1-2; possibly TRBD1 for D (5 bases). Trimming stripped 5 bases from V and 0 bases from J, with 13 bases between. The V gene's germline CDR1 is SGHAT and CDR2 FQNNGV. This CDR3 is built from 15 residues. The CDR3 nucleotides read TGTGCCAGCAGCCACCCCTCGACAGCTAACTATGGCTACACCTTC. Amino acids: CASSHPSTANYGYTF.

In this sample, this clone turned up many times. The rearrangement uses TRBV7-2 and TRBJ2-7, with 10 bases matching TRBD2. V gave up 5 bases and J gave up 4 bases; unmatched junction bases: 2. CDR1 and CDR2 from the germline V gene are SGHTA and FQGNSA. CDR3 length equals 13 residues. The CDR3 here is CASSQAGGYEQYF. The CDR3 DNA reads as TGTGCCAGCAGCCAAGCGGGAGGGTACGAGCAGTACTTC.

This clone was detected once. This rearrangement joins TRBV30 to TRBJ2-7, with 10 bases identical to TRBD1. Trimming at V came to 2 bases and at J to 4 bases, leaving 8 bases not matched to a gene. CDR1 and CDR2 from the germline V gene are GTSNPN and SVGIG (reference sequence). The CDR3 has 15 amino acids. The CDR3 sequence is CAWSIIGQGEYEQYF. CDR3 nucleotides: TGTGCCTGGAGTATAATAGGACAGGGGGAATACGAGCAGTACTTC. The whole variable domain, remainder taken from reference TRBV30 and TRBJ2-7, is SQTIHQWPATLVQPVGSPLSLECTVEGTSNPNLYWYRQAAGRGLQLLFYSVGIGQISSEVPQNLSASRPQDRQFILSSKKLLLSDSGFYLCAWSIIGQGEYEQYFGPGTRLTVT.